The rows below give T cell receptor beta chains drawn from one sample of a study of control samples from healthy donors and cancer patients. The method was immunoSEQ multiplex PCR; TCRdb's version includes in-frame clones alone and lacks a portion of them. The sample includes 130,000 to 150,000 clones, 91% seen only once; the top ten take about 3%. Sequenced: blood. These receptors originate from a man aged 25 to 40 in good health. CDR3s include the opening cysteine and the closing phenylalanine or tryptophan. A D gene is named only where the DNA matches it firmly. Clone size is not always given. Where it is, it says once, few, many or a class for expanded clones.

v_call	clone_size	j_call	cdr3_length	d_call	cdr3_aa	cdr3_nt
TRBV29-1	.	TRBJ2-7	12	TRBD1	CSAETGAYEQYF	TGCAGCGCAGAAACAGGGGCCTACGAGCAGTACTTC
TRBV29-1	.	TRBJ2-7	14	TRBD1	CSVTFQGALAEQYF	TGCAGCGTGACGTTTCAGGGGGCTTTGGCCGAGCAGTACTTC
TRBV13	.	TRBJ2-1	14	TRBD2	CASSKSGTRNEQFF	TGTGCCAGCAGCAAATCCGGGACTAGGAATGAGCAGTTCTTC
TRBV3-1/TRBV3-2	.	TRBJ1-2	15	.	CASSQVGGYENGYTF	TGTGCCAGCAGCCAAGTGGGAGGGTATGAGAATGGCTACACCTTC
TRBV11-2	.	TRBJ1-3	14	.	CASSLPRNGNTIYF	TGTGCCAGCAGCCTCCCCCGGAATGGAAACACCATATATTTT
TRBV18	.	TRBJ2-3	14	.	CASSPTASTDTQYF	TGTGCCAGCTCACCGACAGCTAGCACAGATACGCAGTATTTT
TRBV5-1	.	TRBJ2-6	18	TRBD1	CASSLWGQGSSGANVLTF	TGCGCCAGCAGCTTGTGGGGACAGGGCTCCTCTGGGGCCAACGTCCTGACTTTC
TRBV5-1	once	TRBJ1-6	15	.	CASSFGGKENSPLHF	TGCGCCAGCAGCTTCGGGGGAAAGGAAAATTCACCCCTCCACTTT
TRBV11-2	.	TRBJ2-3	16	.	CASSFGGGASTDTQYF	TGTGCCAGCAGCTTCGGCGGGGGCGCTAGCACAGATACGCAGTATTTT
TRBV4-1	.	TRBJ2-2	16	TRBD2	CASSLLAGGQGGELFF	TGCGCCAGCAGCCTACTAGCGGGGGGGCAGGGCGGGGAGCTGTTTTTT
TRBV15	.	TRBJ2-1	14	.	CATSSPLRENEQFF	TGTGCCACCAGCAGTCCCCTACGGGAAAATGAGCAGTTCTTC
TRBV28	.	TRBJ2-1	16	TRBD2	CASSLLAGGSYNEQFF	TGTGCCAGCAGTTTGCTAGCGGGGGGTTCCTACAATGAGCAGTTCTTC
TRBV28	.	TRBJ1-5	16	.	CASSLMGRISNQPQHF	TGTGCCAGCAGTTTAATGGGCAGGATTAGCAATCAGCCCCAGCATTTT
TRBV19	.	TRBJ1-1	14	.	CASTQGRLDTEAFF	TGTGCCAGTACCCAAGGGCGGTTGGACACTGAAGCTTTCTTT
TRBV4-1	.	TRBJ2-7	13	.	CASSQEETYEQYF	TGCGCCAGCAGCCAAGAGGAAACCTACGAGCAGTACTTC
TRBV6-5	few	TRBJ1-1	13	.	CASSTGQDTEAFF	TGTGCCAGCTCGACAGGCCAGGACACTGAAGCTTTCTTT
TRBV10-3	.	TRBJ1-5	15	.	CAISELQGARQPQHF	TGTGCCATCAGTGAACTTCAGGGTGCCCGTCAGCCCCAGCATTTT
TRBV20-1	.	TRBJ1-5	9	.	CSALGPQHF	TGCAGTGCTCTAGGTCCCCAGCATTTT
TRBV5-4	few	TRBJ1-2	15	.	CASSLGIPEPYGYTF	TGTGCCAGCAGCTTAGGGATTCCCGAGCCCTATGGCTACACCTTC
TRBV11-2	.	TRBJ2-3	18	TRBD2	CASSLVVSGLAGLDTQYF	TGTGCCAGCAGCTTAGTTGTCTCAGGTCTAGCGGGGCTTGATACGCAGTATTTT
TRBV23-1	.	TRBJ2-4	19	TRBD2	CASSQVASGGAGAKNIQYF	TGCGCCAGCAGTCAAGTGGCTAGCGGGGGGGCGGGAGCCAAAAACATTCAGTACTTC
TRBV19	.	TRBJ1-2	14	.	CASSIGNVLYGYTF	TGTGCCAGTAGTATCGGGAACGTCCTGTATGGCTACACCTTC
TRBV2	.	TRBJ2-1	15	.	CASSDRRQSYNEQFF	TGTGCCAGCAGTGATCGGAGACAGTCCTACAATGAGCAGTTCTTC
TRBV11-1	once	TRBJ2-7	14	.	CASSPKSLTYEQYF	TGTGCCAGCAGTCCAAAGTCCCTTACCTACGAGCAGTACTTC
TRBV19	.	TRBJ2-1	15	TRBD1	CASSTGTGSLNEQFF	TGTGCCAGTAGTACAGGGACAGGGAGTCTCAATGAGCAGTTCTTC
TRBV12-3/TRBV12-4	.	TRBJ2-7	11	.	CASSFSDEQYF	TGTGCCAGCAGTTTTTCTGACGAGCAGTACTTC
TRBV28	.	TRBJ1-1	13	.	CASSGGLNTEAFF	TGTGCCAGCAGCGGTGGACTGAACACTGAAGCTTTCTTT
TRBV6-1	.	TRBJ1-5	16	.	CASSETQGQGRQPQHF	TGTGCCAGCAGTGAAACCCAAGGTCAGGGTAGACAGCCCCAGCATTTT
TRBV19	.	TRBJ1-1	11	.	CASTGNTEAFF	TGTGCCAGTACAGGGAACACTGAAGCTTTCTTT
TRBV9	.	TRBJ2-2	14	.	CASSVVGGHGELFF	TGTGCCAGCAGCGTAGTAGGGGGGCACGGGGAGCTGTTTTTT
TRBV6-5	.	TRBJ2-7	12	TRBD1	CAKTGSSYEQYF	TGTGCCAAGACAGGGAGCTCCTACGAGCAGTACTTC
TRBV10-3	.	TRBJ2-2	14	.	CAILTAEGTGELFF	TGTGCCATACTGACGGCGGAAGGGACCGGGGAGCTGTTTTTT
TRBV25-1	.	TRBJ2-3	14	.	CASRDSNPRDTQYF	TGTGCCAGCAGGGACAGTAATCCCCGAGATACGCAGTATTTT
TRBV4-1	few	TRBJ1-4	18	.	CASSQVGAALRTEEKLFF	TGCGCCAGCAGCCAAGTGGGAGCGGCGCTTAGGACGGAGGAAAAACTGTTTTTT
TRBV27	.	TRBJ2-3	14	.	CASGFALRKDTQYF	TGTGCCAGCGGTTTTGCCCTCCGGAAAGATACGCAGTATTTT
TRBV9	.	TRBJ2-2	16	.	CASSVEAYPNTGELFF	TGTGCCAGCAGCGTAGAGGCTTATCCGAACACCGGGGAGCTGTTTTTT
TRBV7-9	.	TRBJ1-2	13	.	CASSLNGNYGYTF	TGTGCCAGCAGCTTAAACGGAAACTATGGCTACACCTTC
TRBV6-1	.	TRBJ2-7	14	TRBD2	CASSDLAGTYEQYF	TGTGCCAGCAGTGACCTAGCGGGGACCTACGAGCAGTACTTC
TRBV5-1	.	TRBJ2-5	11	.	CASAREETQYF	TGCGCCAGCGCGAGGGAAGAGACCCAGTACTTC
TRBV7-9	.	TRBJ1-2	14	.	CASSLQGFEYGYTF	TGTGCCAGCAGCTTACAGGGGTTCGAGTATGGCTACACCTTC
TRBV3-1/TRBV3-2	.	TRBJ2-5	14	TRBD2	CASSPRGERETQYF	TGTGCCAGCAGCCCCCGGGGGGAACGGGAGACCCAGTACTTC
TRBV19	.	TRBJ1-6	15	.	CASTLGEGRPSPLHF	TGTGCCAGTACCCTCGGCGAGGGGAGGCCTTCACCCCTCCACTTT